This paragraph covers one TCR beta chain sequence. Sequenced by immunoSEQ multiplex PCR; TCRdb stores in-frame clones only, minus some. This table has some 2,400,000 clones, approximately 96% appearing once. This sample is drawn from a study of shared clonotypes between healthy human individuals. Germline V gene data show CDR1 as LNHDA and CDR2 as SQIVND (reference sequence). The CDR3 has 13 amino acids. V was shortened by 5 bases and J by 3 bases, with 10 bases between the two germline ends. A CD45RA-negative memory subset and a CD45RA+ naive subset were separated from the CD4+ cells. Sample: naive CD4+ T cells sorted from blood. Specified subset: CD45RA+ positively selected. The chain combines TRBV19 with TRBJ2-5, with D possibly being TRBD1 (5 bases). This clonotype was sampled from a man younger than 35 in good health. The CDR3 loop is CASSYGREETQYF. CDR3 nucleotides: TGTGCCAGTAGTTATGGCAGGGAAGAGACCCAGTACTTC. The whole variable domain, filled in from reference TRBV19 and TRBJ2-5, reads DGGITQSPKYLFRKEGQNVTLSCEQNLNHDAMYWYRQDPGQGLRLIYYSQIVNDFQKGDIAEGYSVSREKKESFPLTVTSAQKNPTAFYLCASSYGREETQYFGPGTRLLVL.